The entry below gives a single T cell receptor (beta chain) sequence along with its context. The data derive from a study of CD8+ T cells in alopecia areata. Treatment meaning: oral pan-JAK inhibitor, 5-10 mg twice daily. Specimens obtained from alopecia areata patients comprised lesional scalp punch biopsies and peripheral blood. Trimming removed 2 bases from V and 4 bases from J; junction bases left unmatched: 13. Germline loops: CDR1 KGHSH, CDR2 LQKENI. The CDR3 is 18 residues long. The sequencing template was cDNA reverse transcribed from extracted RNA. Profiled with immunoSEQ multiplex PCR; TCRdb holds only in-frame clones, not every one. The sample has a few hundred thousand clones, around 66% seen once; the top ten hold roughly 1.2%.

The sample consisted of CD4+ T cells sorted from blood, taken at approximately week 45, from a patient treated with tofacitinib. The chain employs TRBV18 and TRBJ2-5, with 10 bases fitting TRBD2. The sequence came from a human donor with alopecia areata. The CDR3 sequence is CASSPTRTSGIRVETQYF. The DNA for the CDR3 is TGTGCCAGCTCACCAACGAGAACTAGCGGGATCCGGGTAGAGACCCAGTACTTC.